The sequence of this T cell receptor (beta chain) was determined in a study of T cell responses to AZD1222 COVID-19 vaccine. Whole-study results and caveats: Two AZD1222 administrations were followed by greater Spike-specific TCR breadth and depth. Repertoires were sampled only after the peak T cell response. Clonal diversity was possibly underestimated; the donors were predominantly white British and more often female.

Doses given second, at about 4 or about 12 weeks, were pooled. Only in-frame clones appear in the TCRdb table, and some are missing; sequencing was by immunoSEQ multiplex PCR. The data contain 100,000 to 150,000 clones, roughly 88% of them singletons. The CDR3 runs to 16 residues. The V gene end was trimmed by 5 bases and the J gene end by 3 bases; junction bases not matched to a gene: 4. CDR1 is SGHVS, CDR2 FQNEAQ, per germline. To note about this clone: Antigen: not known.

The chain is built from TRBV7-8 and TRBJ2-1, with 13 bases matching TRBD2. The source material was peripheral blood, sampled 28 days after the second AZD1222 dose. The TCR was taken from an adult who received the AZD1222 COVID-19 vaccine. The CDR3 sequence: CASSPGLAGHYNEQFF. The CDR3 nucleotides are TGTGCCAGCAGCCCGGGACTAGCGGGACACTACAATGAGCAGTTCTTC. Drawing the rest from reference TRBV7-8 and TRBJ2-1, the complete variable domain is GAGVSQSPRYKVAKRGQDVALRCDPISGHVSLFWYQQALGQGPEFLTYFQNEAQLDKSGLPSDRFFAERPEGSVSTLKIQRTQQEDSAVYLCASSPGLAGHYNEQFFGPGTRLTVL.